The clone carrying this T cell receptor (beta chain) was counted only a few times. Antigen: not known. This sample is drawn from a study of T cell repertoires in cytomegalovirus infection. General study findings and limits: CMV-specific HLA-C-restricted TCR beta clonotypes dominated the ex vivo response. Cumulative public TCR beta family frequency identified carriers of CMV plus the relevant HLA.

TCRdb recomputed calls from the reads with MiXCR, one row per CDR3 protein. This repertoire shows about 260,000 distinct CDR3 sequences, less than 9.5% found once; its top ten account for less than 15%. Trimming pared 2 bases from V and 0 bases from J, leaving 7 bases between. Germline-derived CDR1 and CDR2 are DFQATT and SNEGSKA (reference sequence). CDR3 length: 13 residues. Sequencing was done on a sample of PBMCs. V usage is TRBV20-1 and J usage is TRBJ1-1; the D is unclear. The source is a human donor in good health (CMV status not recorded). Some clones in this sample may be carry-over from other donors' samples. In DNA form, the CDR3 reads TGCAGTGCTAGACGGTCCATGAACACTGAAGCTTTCTTT. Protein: CSARRSMNTEAFF.